The T cell receptor (beta chain) described here comes from a study of cytomegalovirus exposure and HLA in healthy donors (TCRdb year 2017). For the wider study: According to a later analysis, the roughly 130 validation repertoires were produced on the same platform as the approximately 690 repertoires of the first cohort. The study was designed to test whether signatures of past pathogen exposure could be identified by cataloging public T cell receptors. A separate validation cohort of about 110 different subjects was used in addition to the approximately 700-subject first cohort. High-throughput TCR immunosequencing, statistical association of individual TCRs with disease status, and machine learning were combined to predict cytomegalovirus infection status.

V is reduced by 6 bases and J by 1 base, leaving a spacing of 13 bases between them. The CDR3 runs 15 amino acids, cysteine and phenylalanine included. Just CDR3 DNA is preserved here, 45 bases in frame from base 1. Sequences SNHLY (CDR1) and FYNNEI (CDR2) are obtained from the germline V gene. The donors belonged to the validation cohort of 90 to 150 subjects, which was separate from the 666-subject first cohort. Of note for this clone: Its antigen is not yet known. No quality values exist for individual bases; no much larger clone is one base distant.

Overall results and qualifications from the work: Cytomegalovirus status was reported to be diagnosed by the classifier with high specificity and sensitivity in both the original and validation cohorts. All 120 or so repertoires were used to score co-occurrence in the validation cohort in a later analysis, because that analysis had no HLA typing for the cohort. The authors suggested that the approach could potentially be generalized to other disease states and immunological phenotypes. The study gave a list of 150 to 200 TCR beta chains associated with cytomegalovirus. Of the cluster scores, roughly 93% were above 0 in a later analysis, which found that TCRs clustered in the first cohort also tended to co-occur in the 90 to 150 validation repertoires. A few of the identified cytomegalovirus-associated TCR beta chains were confirmed in vitro to be specific for cytomegalovirus antigens. Most TCR sequences were observed very rarely across donors, whereas some public TCRs were present in many individuals.

Library generation was performed with the immunoSEQ multiplex PCR assay. In the paper's pipeline: A statistical classification framework was built for diagnosing cytomegalovirus status from the catalog of TCR beta chain sequences. Drawn from immuneACCESS, this table holds only the in-frame rearrangements with V and J called that TCRdb kept. Clones are partly lost; checked studies trace under half to an unresolved V gene and leave the rest unexplained. V and J calls and clone size are those listed in that table; D and trimming were worked out from the DNA. The sample yields around 150,000 clones; about 88% were counted once. Around 3.4% of the sample rests with the top ten.

The origin of this receptor is a woman aged 18-29 years in good health and CMV-seropositive. Sequencing was done on a sample of PBMCs. The chain links TRBV2 with TRBJ2-1, and the D gene may be TRBD2, 6 bases matching. Here the CDR3 is given as CASRTGTDSYNEQFF. The nucleotide sequence is given as TGTGCCAGCAGGACCGGGACTGATTCCTACAATGAGCAGTTCTTC.